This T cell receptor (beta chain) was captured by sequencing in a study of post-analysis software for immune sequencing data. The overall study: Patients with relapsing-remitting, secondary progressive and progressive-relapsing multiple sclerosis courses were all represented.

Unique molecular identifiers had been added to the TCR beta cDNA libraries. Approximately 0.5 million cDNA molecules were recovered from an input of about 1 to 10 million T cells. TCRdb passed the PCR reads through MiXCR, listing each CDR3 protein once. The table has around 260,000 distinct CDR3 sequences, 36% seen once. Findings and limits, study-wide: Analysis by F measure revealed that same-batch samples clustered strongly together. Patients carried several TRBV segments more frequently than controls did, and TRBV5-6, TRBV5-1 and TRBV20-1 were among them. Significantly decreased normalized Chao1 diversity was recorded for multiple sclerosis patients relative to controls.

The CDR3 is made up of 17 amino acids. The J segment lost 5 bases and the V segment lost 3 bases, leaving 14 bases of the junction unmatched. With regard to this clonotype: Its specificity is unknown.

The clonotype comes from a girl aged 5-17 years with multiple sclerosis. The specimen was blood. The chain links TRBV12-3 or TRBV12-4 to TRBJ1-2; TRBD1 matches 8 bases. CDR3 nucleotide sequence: TGTGCCAGCAGTTTCGGACAGGGAGCCGCCGGCGGGTATGGCTACACCTTC. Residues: CASSFGQGAAGGYGYTF.